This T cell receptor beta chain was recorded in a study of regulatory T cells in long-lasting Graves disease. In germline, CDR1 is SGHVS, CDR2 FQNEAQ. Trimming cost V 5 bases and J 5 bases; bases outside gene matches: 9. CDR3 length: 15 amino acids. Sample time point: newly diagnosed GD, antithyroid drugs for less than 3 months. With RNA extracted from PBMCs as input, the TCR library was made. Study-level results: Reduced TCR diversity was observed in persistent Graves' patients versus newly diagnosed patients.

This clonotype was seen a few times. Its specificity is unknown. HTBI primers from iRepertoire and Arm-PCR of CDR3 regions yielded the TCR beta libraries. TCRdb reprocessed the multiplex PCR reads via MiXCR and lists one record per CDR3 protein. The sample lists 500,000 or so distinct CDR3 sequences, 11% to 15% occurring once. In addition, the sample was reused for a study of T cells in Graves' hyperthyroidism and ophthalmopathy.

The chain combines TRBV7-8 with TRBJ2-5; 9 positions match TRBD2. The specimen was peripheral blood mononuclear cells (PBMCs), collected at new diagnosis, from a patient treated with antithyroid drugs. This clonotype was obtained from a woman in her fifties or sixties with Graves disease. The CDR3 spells CASSPWTSVIETQYF. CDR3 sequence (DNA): TGTGCCAGCAGCCCCTGGACTAGCGTTATTGAGACCCAGTACTTC.